The entry below gives a single T cell receptor beta chain sequence along with its context. The antigen it recognizes is unknown. No base-level quality is on record; no much larger clone is a single base apart. This entry comes from a study of blood T cell repertoires in COVID-19 (TCRdb year 2020). Turning to the overall study: Collaborator samples came from the United States, Italy and Spain and covered acute and convalescent phases of COVID-19. Subjects who had been exposed to COVID-19, were actively infected with it, or had recovered from it provided the deeply sampled blood TCRbeta repertoires that made up the dataset. HLA class I and class II types, where available, came from metadata supplied by the sample provider rather than from assay-based typing. The prospective study material was composed of cDNA or gDNA derived from T cells, B-cell-depleted T cells, or PBMCs. The repertoires were released in a freely available public database meant as a resource for research on the immune response to SARS-CoV-2. A de-identified subject ID, COVID-19 status, age in years and sex were almost always included in the sample metadata. Samples came from the ongoing ImmuneRACE study (first 160 participants) plus 1,254 subjects from 6 global collaborators.

The immunoSEQ Assay, a bias-controlled multiplex PCR, was used to amplify TCRbeta CDR3 regions from genomic DNA. The original pipeline was this. Nucleated cell counts per sample were estimated from amplification of reference gene primers within the assay. To quantify the absolute abundance of each unique TCRbeta CDR3 rearrangement, sequence reads were collapsed and filtered. For each sample, productive Simpson clonality was calculated as the square root of Simpson's diversity index across productive rearrangements. The table was pulled from immuneACCESS by TCRdb, which kept in-frame rearrangements only. Such tables lose some clones; where checked, under half of the loss comes from unresolved V genes, and the rest has no known cause. From that table come the V and J calls and clone size; the DNA was used to work out D and trimming. This sample has about 240,000 clones in its table, and over 80% of those were observed once. The top ten hold just over 2.5% of the sample.

Between the V and J ends, shortened by 4 bases and 0 bases respectively, the junction contains 10 bases. CDR1 and CDR2 are read off the germline V gene (reference sequence) as LGHDT and YNNKEL. The CDR3 spans 16 residues, from the cysteine through the phenylalanine. Only the CDR3 DNA stays, 48 bases, in frame from base 1. Enrolling through a virtual design, the prospective study's participants ranged in age from roughly 18 to 95 years and lived across about two dozen United States geographic areas. In the prospective study, participants were assigned to cohorts based on the clinical history participants reported in a screening survey and a study questionnaire. Mobile phlebotomists in the prospective study collected whole blood, serum and a nasopharyngeal or oropharyngeal swab from every participant. Prospective study participants could optionally give additional blood draws and questionnaires over a roughly two-month period. Blood samples from the prospective study were shipped frozen or at room temperature prior to DNA extraction.

The full study reports these points: The quantity of clinical and demographic metadata differed by source and by participant and was supplied without curation.

The sample taken for sequencing was PBMCs or T cells enriched from blood (not recorded which). The TCR originated in a woman aged 25-40 years with acute COVID-19. Recombination joined TRBV3-1 (or the pseudogene TRBV3-2) with TRBJ1-6; confidence is insufficient to name the D gene. CDR3 loop: CASSPPRYSYNSPLHF. In nucleotides, the sequence is TGTGCCAGCAGCCCCCCCAGGTACTCCTATAATTCACCCCTCCACTTT.